This T cell receptor (beta chain) is from a study of T-cell reconstitution after alpha-beta-depleted transplantation in children. Using unique molecular identifiers, the investigators prepared the TCRbeta library. A single record per CDR3 protein comes from TCRdb applying MiXCR to the PCR reads. The sample consists of about 420,000 distinct CDR3 sequences, approximately 11% of them appearing once. CDR1 and CDR2 from the germline V gene are SGHDT and YYEEEE. The CDR3 is 14 residues long. Trimming removed 4 bases at V and 7 bases at J, with 15 bases between. The chain couples TRBV5-6 to TRBJ1-5, with D possibly being TRBD1 (6 bases). This specimen was PBMCs from the stem cell graft donor, taken from the stem cell graft. This sequence originates from a human donor who donated a stem cell graft to a child with acute myeloid leukemia. The CDR3, as DNA: TGTGCCAGCAGCGGGGGTCTTGGGGGCCAGCCCCAGCATTTT. It specifies CASSGGLGGQPQHF.